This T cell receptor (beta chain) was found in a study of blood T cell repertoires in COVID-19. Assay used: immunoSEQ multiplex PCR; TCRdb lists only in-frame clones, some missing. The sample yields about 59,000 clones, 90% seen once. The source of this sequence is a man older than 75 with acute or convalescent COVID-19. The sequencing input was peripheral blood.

The CDR3 region has the DNA TGTGCCAGCAGCTTAGCGCAGGGGGCCGCCTCCTACGAGCAGTACTTC. Its protein product is CASSLAQGAASYEQYF. The J gene is TRBJ2-7, the V gene TRBV7-8; 8 nucleotides agree with TRBD1. The CDR3 covers 16 residues. J gave up 0 bases and V 0 bases, and 4 bases lay outside the gene matches. From germline, CDR1 is SGHVS and CDR2 FQNEAQ.